Listed here are 12 T cell receptor beta chains from one sample, sequenced in a study of blood T cell repertoires in COVID-19. Profiling relied on immunoSEQ multiplex PCR, and the TCRdb table lists in-frame clones only, not all of them. The sample yields about 210,000 clones, over 75% seen once. Material: peripheral blood. These receptor sequences come from a woman aged 35 to 49 with acute or convalescent COVID-19.

The chain joins TRBV18 to TRBJ1-1, with D uncertain. CDR3 length: 16 amino acids. The V end was cut by 0 bases, the J end by 1 base, with 12 bases between. Germline V lookup: CDR1 KGHSH, CDR2 LQKENI. The CDR3 nucleotides read TGTGCCAGCTCACCACCGAGGGCCCCGCGGAACACTGAAGCTTTCTTT. Its translation: CASSPPRAPRNTEAFF.

The chain uses TRBV18 and TRBJ1-5; D is perhaps TRBD1 (6 bases). CDR3 size: 16 residues. Germline values: CDR1 KGHSH, CDR2 LQKENI. Trimming cost V 3 bases and J 3 bases, with 15 bases left between them. The CDR3 sequence: CASSPGQHAVNQPQHF. The CDR3 nucleotides read TGTGCCAGCTCACCTGGACAGCACGCCGTCAATCAGCCCCAGCATTTT.

The chain joins TRBV11-2 to TRBJ1-1, with D possibly being TRBD1 (5 bases). Trimming took off 5 bases at V and 5 bases at J, with 12 bases between the two ends. The germline V gene has CDR1 SGHAT and CDR2 FQNNGV. There are 13 residues in the CDR3. CDR3 sequence: CASSPQGSTEAFF. CDR3 sequence (DNA): TGTGCCAGCAGCCCGCAGGGAAGTACTGAAGCTTTCTTT.

This chain joins TRBV5-1 and TRBJ2-4; the D gene is possibly TRBD2 (5 bases). Trimming took off 0 bases at V and 0 bases at J, with 10 bases between the two ends. Germline CDR1 and CDR2: SGHRS and YFSETQ. This CDR3 is 16 amino acids long. CDR3 DNA: TGCGCCAGCAGCTTGGGAGGGTCCATAGCCAAAAACATTCAGTACTTC. Translating it yields CASSLGGSIAKNIQYF.

The chain joins TRBV25-1 to TRBJ2-3; a weak D match, TRBD2 (5 bases). The V end was cut by 3 bases, the J end by 1 base, with 17 bases between. The CDR3 is made up of 17 amino acids. The V gene's germline CDR1 is MGHDK and CDR2 SYGVNS. The CDR3 here is CASSDPVGQEGTDTQYF. The CDR3 nucleotides read TGTGCCAGCAGTGATCCCGTCGGCCAGGAGGGCACAGATACGCAGTATTTT.

The J gene is TRBJ1-1, the V gene TRBV7-2, with D tentatively TRBD1 (5 bases). CDR3 length equals 14 residues. The germline V and J ends were trimmed by 5 bases and 8 bases, with 18 bases remaining between them. Germline values: CDR1 SGHTA, CDR2 FQGNSA. CDR3 amino acids: CASSPEGIPGEAFF. In DNA form, the CDR3 reads TGTGCCAGCAGCCCAGAAGGTATTCCAGGGGAAGCTTTCTTT.

This chain links TRBV4-1 with TRBJ1-4; D possibly corresponds to TRBD1 (5 bases). V shed 5 bases and J shed 4 bases, with 11 bases lying between them. Germline CDR1 MGHRA, CDR2 YSYEKL. This CDR3 spans 14 amino acids. CDR3 sequence reads: CASSADSYNEKLFF. The CDR3 DNA sequence: TGCGCCAGCAGCGCCGACAGTTATAATGAAAAACTGTTTTTT.

V is TRBV2 and J is TRBJ2-3; the D gene is possibly TRBD2 (5 bases). Per the germline V gene, CDR1 is SNHLY and CDR2 is FYNNEI. Trimming stripped 7 bases from V and 1 base from J, with 12 bases between. CDR3 length: 14 residues. The CDR3 nucleotides read TGTGCCAGCAAACCAGCGGAGCGCACAGATACGCAGTATTTT. Protein product: CASKPAERTDTQYF.

This sequence joins TRBV27 and TRBJ2-7; a weak D match, TRBD2 (5 bases). The germline V gene encodes CDR1 MNHEY and CDR2 SMNVEV (reference sequence). Trimming took off 3 bases at V and 4 bases at J, with 7 bases between the two ends. The CDR3 runs 12 residues. CDR3 in DNA: TGTGCCAGCAGTTTTGGCGGGTACGAGCAGTACGTC. Translating it yields CASSFGGYEQYV.

The V and J genes are TRBV10-3 and TRBJ2-5; 12 bases map to TRBD2. This CDR3 is built from 15 residues. With 5 bases clipped from V and 3 bases from J, the junction kept 4 bases outside the gene matches. The germline V gene encodes CDR1 ENHRY and CDR2 SYGVKD. The CDR3 DNA follows: TGTGCCATCAGTTCTAGCGGGGGGGCCAAAGAGACCCAGTACTTC. Translating it yields CAISSSGGAKETQYF.

In this sample, this clone turned up once. J is TRBJ1-5 and V is TRBV19; D gene unclear. The CDR3 totals 14 residues. The germline V gene has CDR1 LNHDA and CDR2 SQIVND (reference sequence). V was clipped by 6 bases and J by 0 bases, with 9 bases between them. In DNA, the CDR3 is TGTGCCAGTAGGGCAGGCCATAGCAATCAGCCCCAGCATTTT. Translated, it gives CASRAGHSNQPQHF.

J is TRBJ1-1 and V is TRBV7-2, with D hard to call. The V end lost 6 bases, the J end lost 6 bases, and 14 bases lay between the germline ends. The length of the CDR3 is 13 residues. The germline V gene encodes CDR1 SGHTA and CDR2 FQGNSA. CDR3 protein: CASSHDIRAEAFF. The CDR3 DNA is TGTGCCAGCAGTCACGACATTCGTGCTGAAGCTTTCTTT.